The rows below give T cell receptor beta chains drawn from one sample of a study of beta chain features in type 1 diabetes. Here immunoSEQ multiplex PCR was the method, and the copy in TCRdb shows in-frame clones only, minus some. The data contain roughly 240,000 clones, around 24% of them singletons. The specimen sequenced was naive CD4+ T cells from blood. Source of these receptors: a young woman with type 1 diabetes. The CDR3 runs from the conserved cysteine through the conserved F or W. D genes are given only for firm matches. The size of a clone is reported for some rows only, either as once, few or many, or as a class for expanded clones.

J	D	size	V	DNA	CDR3
TRBJ2-2	.	.	TRBV7-9	TGTGCCCGAGGTACCGGGGAGCTGTTTTTT	CARGTGELFF
TRBJ2-3	.	.	TRBV7-9	TGTGCCAGCAGCTTAGGCCCAGGTTGGGTCACAGATACGCAGTATTTT	CASSLGPGWVTDTQYF
TRBJ2-3	.	once	TRBV5-1	TGCGCCAGCAGCTTGGAGGGCGGGAATACGCAGTATTTT	CASSLEGGNTQYF
TRBJ2-3	TRBD1	few	TRBV29-1	TGCAGCGTGGGGACAGCGATAACAGATACGCAGTATTTT	CSVGTAITDTQYF
TRBJ2-1	TRBD2	.	TRBV5-1	TGCGCCAGCAGCTTAGAAGCGGGAAGAAATGAGCAGTTCTTC	CASSLEAGRNEQFF
TRBJ2-7	TRBD2	.	TRBV5-7	TGTGCCAGCAGCACTAGCGGGCCCTACGAGCAGTACTTC	CASSTSGPYEQYF
TRBJ2-2	.	.	TRBV19	TGTGCCAGTAGTATGGTAGGGGGTACCGGGGAGCTGTTTTTT	CASSMVGGTGELFF
TRBJ2-3	TRBD1	.	TRBV7-8	TGTGCCAGCAGCTTAAGGACAGGGGCAGATACGCAGTATTTT	CASSLRTGADTQYF
TRBJ2-5	TRBD2	.	TRBV13	TGTGCCAGCAGCTTTACTAGCGGGAGGAGTCAAGAGACCCAGTACTTC	CASSFTSGRSQETQYF
TRBJ2-5	.	few	TRBV18	TGTGCCAGCTCACCACCTGGGCAGGGTGGAGAGACCCAGTACTTC	CASSPPGQGGETQYF
TRBJ1-2	.	.	TRBV6-1	TGTGCCAGCACCTTTGGACAGATCTATGGCTACACCTTC	CASTFGQIYGYTF
TRBJ2-2	.	.	TRBV6-5	TGTGCCAGCAGTTACTCGAGGGGAGGGAACACCGGGGAGCTGTTTTTT	CASSYSRGGNTGELFF
TRBJ2-7	TRBD2	few	TRBV18	TGTGCCAGCTCACCACTCGGCTCGACTAGCGGGAGCGAGCAGTACTTC	CASSPLGSTSGSEQYF
TRBJ2-7	.	few	TRBV21-1	TGTGCCAGCAGCAAAGCGCGGCGGGAGCTGGACGAGCAGTACTTC	CASSKARRELDEQYF
TRBJ2-1	TRBD2	.	TRBV4-1	TGCGCCAGCAGCCAAGAGTCTCAAGCGGGAGGAACGTCCTACAATGAGCAGTTCTTC	CASSQESQAGGTSYNEQFF
TRBJ2-1	.	.	TRBV7-2	TGTGCCAGCAGCAAGAATAGATATGAGCAGTTCTTC	CASSKNRYEQFF
TRBJ2-2	.	.	TRBV7-9	TGTGCCAGCTATCCCGGGAGGAACACCGGGGAGCTGTTTTTT	CASYPGRNTGELFF
TRBJ2-2	TRBD2	.	TRBV5-4	TGTGCCAGCAGTTCGAGCGGGGGGAACACCGGGGAGCTGTTTTTT	CASSSSGGNTGELFF
TRBJ1-2	TRBD1	.	TRBV30	TGTGCCTGGTCCCCTGGTCAGGGGGCTTACACCTTC	CAWSPGQGAYTF
TRBJ1-2	.	.	TRBV25-1	TGTGCCAGCAGTGAAGTCGCTAACTATGGCTACACCTTC	CASSEVANYGYTF
TRBJ2-5	.	few	TRBV19	TGTGCCAGTGCGGGCGGGGTGGCGGAAGAGACCCAGTACTTC	CASAGGVAEETQYF
TRBJ2-7	.	few	TRBV6-5	TGTGCCAGCAGTCCCATGTTACTCTACGAGCAGTACTTC	CASSPMLLYEQYF
TRBJ2-3	TRBD2	few	TRBV11-2	TGTGCCAGCAGCCAGTCCGGGGGACTAGAAATGGATACGCAGTATTTT	CASSQSGGLEMDTQYF
TRBJ2-5	.	.	TRBV30	TGTGCCTGGGAAGCGGGTTCGGAGACCCAGTACTTC	CAWEAGSETQYF
TRBJ2-1	TRBD2	.	TRBV18	TGTGCCAGCTCACTCCGATCTAGCGGGAGAAGCTACAATGAGCAGTTCTTC	CASSLRSSGRSYNEQFF